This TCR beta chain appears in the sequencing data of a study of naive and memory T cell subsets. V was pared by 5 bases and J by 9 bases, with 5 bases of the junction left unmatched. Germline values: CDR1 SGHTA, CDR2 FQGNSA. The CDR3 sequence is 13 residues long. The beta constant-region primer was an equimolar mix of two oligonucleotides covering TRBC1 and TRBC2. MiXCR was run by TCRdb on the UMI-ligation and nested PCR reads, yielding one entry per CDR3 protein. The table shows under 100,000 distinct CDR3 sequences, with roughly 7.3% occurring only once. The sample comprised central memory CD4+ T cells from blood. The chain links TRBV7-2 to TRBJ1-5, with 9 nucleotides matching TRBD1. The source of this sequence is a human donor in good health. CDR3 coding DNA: TGTGCCAGCAGCCCCGGACAGGGGTGGCCCCAGCATTTT. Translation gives CASSPGQGWPQHF.